This T cell receptor (beta chain) was observed in a study of T-cell memory formation after mild COVID-19. Study details: Most TCR clusters belonged to a single donor.

This CDR3 contains 15 residues. Germline trimming cut 3 bases from V and 3 bases from J; bases unmatched to any gene: 4. To note about this clonotype: Antigen: not known.

In TCRdb, the 5' RACE reads were re-called with MiXCR into one record per CDR3 protein. The table lists 75,000 to 90,000 distinct CDR3 sequences, approximately 14% of them singletons. Study conclusions and caveats: Mostly located in CM and EM were contracting CD4+ clones, with contracting CD8+ clones located in EMRA.

Sequenced sample: PBMCs or a T cell subset sorted from them (not recorded which). This clonotype was sampled from an adult woman who had mild COVID-19 (a few samples of this study predate the infection). Cell type and time point are not known. The chain uses TRBV12-3 or TRBV12-4 and TRBJ2-3; 9 bases are a match to TRBD2. CDR3 sequence (DNA): TGTGCCAGCAGTTTGACTAGCGGATTAACAGATACGCAGTATTTT. Its translation is CASSLTSGLTDTQYF.